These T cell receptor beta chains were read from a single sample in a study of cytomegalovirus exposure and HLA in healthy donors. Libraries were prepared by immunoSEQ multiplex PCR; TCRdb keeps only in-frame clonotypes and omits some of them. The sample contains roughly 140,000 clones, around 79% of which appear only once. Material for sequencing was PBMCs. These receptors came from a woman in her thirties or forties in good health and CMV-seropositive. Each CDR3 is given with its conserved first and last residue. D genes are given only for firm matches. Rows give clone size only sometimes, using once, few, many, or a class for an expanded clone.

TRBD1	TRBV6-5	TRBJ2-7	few	TGTGCCAGCAGTTACGACAGGGTTGGTGGGGAGCAGTACTTC	CASSYDRVGGEQYF
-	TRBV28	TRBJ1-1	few	TGTGCCAGCAGCAGGGGTATTTCTGAAGCTTTCTTT	CASSRGISEAFF
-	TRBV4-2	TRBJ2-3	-	TGTGCCAGCAGCCAAGATTTGGCAAAGGAGGGGACTACGCAGTATTTT	CASSQDLAKEGTTQYF
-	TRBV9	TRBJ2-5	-	TGTGCCAGCAGCAACAACCCGGGGGAGACCCAGTACTTC	CASSNNPGETQYF
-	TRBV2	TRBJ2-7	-	TGTGCCAGCAGTGAATTTGGGCGCGAGTCGCAGTACTTC	CASSEFGRESQYF
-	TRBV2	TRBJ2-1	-	TGTGCCAGCAGGGGGGACTCGTATAATGAGCAGTTCTTC	CASRGDSYNEQFF
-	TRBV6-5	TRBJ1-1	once	TGTGCCAGCAGTGCCGGGACACCCGGTTTCACTGAAGCTTTCTTT	CASSAGTPGFTEAFF
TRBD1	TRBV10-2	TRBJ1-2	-	TGCGCCAGCAGTGACGAGACAGGGGGCGGCTACACCTTC	CASSDETGGGYTF
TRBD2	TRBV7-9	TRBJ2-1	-	TGTGCCAGCAGCCCCCTAACCAGCGGGGGCCACAATGAGCAGTTCTTC	CASSPLTSGGHNEQFF
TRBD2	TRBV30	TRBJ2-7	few	TGTGCCTGGAGGGGTCCAGCGGGGGGCGAGCAGTACTTC	CAWRGPAGGEQYF
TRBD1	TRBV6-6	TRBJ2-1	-	TGTGCCAGCAGTCGGGGACAGCTATACAATGAGCAGTTCTTC	CASSRGQLYNEQFF
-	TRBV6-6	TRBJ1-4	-	TGTGCCAGCAGCTCGGTGGCGGCCGGGGAAAAACTGTTTTTT	CASSSVAAGEKLFF
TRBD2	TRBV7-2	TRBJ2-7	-	TGTGCCAGCAGCTTCACCTGGACTAGCGGGGGGGCCGCCGAGCAGTACTTC	CASSFTWTSGGAAEQYF
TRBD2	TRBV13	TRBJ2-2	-	TGTGCCAGCAGCTTGGGACTAGCAGCGAACACCGGGGAGCTGTTTTTT	CASSLGLAANTGELFF
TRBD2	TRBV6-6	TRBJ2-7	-	TGTGCCAGCGGACCCATAGCGGGGGGCCTATACGAGCAGTACTTC	CASGPIAGGLYEQYF
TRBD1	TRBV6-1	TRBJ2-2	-	TGTGCCAGCAGAAGGGACAGCAACACCGGGGAGCTGTTTTTT	CASRRDSNTGELFF
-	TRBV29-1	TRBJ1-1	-	TGCAGCGCCTCTCTGAAGATACAGGACACTGAAGCTTTCTTT	CSASLKIQDTEAFF
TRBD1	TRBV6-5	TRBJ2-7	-	TGTGCCAGCAGTCACCCTAGGGACAGGGTCGTCGAGCAGTACTTC	CASSHPRDRVVEQYF
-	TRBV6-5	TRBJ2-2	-	TGTGCCACCCACGGGGATACGAACACCGGGGAGCTGTTTTTT	CATHGDTNTGELFF
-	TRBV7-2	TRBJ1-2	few	TGTGCCAGCAGCTTTACTATTAACTATGGCTACACCTTC	CASSFTINYGYTF
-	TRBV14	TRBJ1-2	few	TGTGCCAGCAGCCCTGGGACAAGTTATGGCTACACCTTC	CASSPGTSYGYTF
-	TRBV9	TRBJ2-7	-	TGTGCCAGCAGCGTAGAACTAGCCAGTCCCTACGAGCAGTACTTC	CASSVELASPYEQYF
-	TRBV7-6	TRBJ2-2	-	TGTGCAGCACGGGACTACACCGGGGAGCTGTTTTTT	CAARDYTGELFF
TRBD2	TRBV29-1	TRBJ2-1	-	TGCAGCGTTGCCCTCGCTAGCGGTCGGCAGTTCTTC	CSVALASGRQFF
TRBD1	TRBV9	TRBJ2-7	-	TGTGCCAGCAGTTCCGGACAGGGCCCCTACGAGCAGTACTTC	CASSSGQGPYEQYF
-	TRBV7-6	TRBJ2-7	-	TGTGCCAGCAGCTTATATGGTGGGGCCGGCTACGAGCAGTACTTC	CASSLYGGAGYEQYF
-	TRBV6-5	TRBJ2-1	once	TGTGCCAGCAGTATCTCTAGCGCATCCTACAATGAGCAGTTCTTC	CASSISSASYNEQFF
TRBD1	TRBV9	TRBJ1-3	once	TGTGCCAGCAGCGTAACAGGGGCCTTCTCTGGAAACACCATATATTTT	CASSVTGAFSGNTIYF
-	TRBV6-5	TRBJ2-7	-	TGTGCCAGCAGCCGACAGAGAAGCTCCTACGAGCAGTACTTC	CASSRQRSSYEQYF
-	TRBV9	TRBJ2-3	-	TGTGCCAGCAGCGTTGGGGGGGCGTCAGATACGCAGTATTTT	CASSVGGASDTQYF
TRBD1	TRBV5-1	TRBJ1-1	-	TGCGCCAGCATCGGACAGGCAAACACTGAAGCTTTCTTT	CASIGQANTEAFF
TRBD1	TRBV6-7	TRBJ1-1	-	TGTGCCAGCAGTTACCCGACAGGGAGGAACACTGAAGCTTTCTTT	CASSYPTGRNTEAFF
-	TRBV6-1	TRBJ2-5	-	TGTGCCAGCAGTGGCCTACCACAAGAGACCCAGTACTTC	CASSGLPQETQYF
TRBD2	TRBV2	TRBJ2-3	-	TGTGCCAGCATGGGACTAGGTACGCAGTATTTT	CASMGLGTQYF
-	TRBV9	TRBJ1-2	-	TGTGCCAGCAGCCTCGCGGGAGCCACTAGAAATGGCTACACCTTC	CASSLAGATRNGYTF
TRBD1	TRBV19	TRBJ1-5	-	TGTGCCAGTAGTATGGGAAGGGGGCGCAGAATGGGTCAGGATCAGCCCCAGCATTTT	CASSMGRGRRMGQDQPQHF
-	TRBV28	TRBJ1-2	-	TGTGCCAGCAGCTTGGCCGGGCTGGGGGCCTATGGCTACACCTTC	CASSLAGLGAYGYTF
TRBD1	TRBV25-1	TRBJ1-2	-	TGTGCCAGCAGCATGGGCGACAGGGGCGGCTACACCTTC	CASSMGDRGGYTF
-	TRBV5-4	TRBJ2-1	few	TGTGCCAGCAGCTTGTTTGGGGGGGCGAATGAGCAGTTCTTC	CASSLFGGANEQFF